The 30 T cell receptor beta chains in this list originate from one sample, sequenced in a study of blood T cells in healthy people across ages. With a J-beta primer mix and a sample-barcoded 5' primer, a second PCR ran 7 to 11 cycles. MiXCR, run by TCRdb on the 5' RACE reads, gives a single entry per CDR3 protein. The sample consists of some 920,000 distinct CDR3 sequences, roughly 47% of them appearing once. Sequences were obtained from blood. The receptors were sampled from a woman between 55 and 75 years old in good health.

The sample holds a few counts of this clonotype. The chain has TRBV29-1 and TRBJ1-1; a possible D gene is TRBD1 (5 bases). Trimming left V 3 bases short and J 3 bases short, with 11 bases between. The V gene's germline CDR1 is SQVTM and CDR2 ANQGSEA. The CDR3 is made up of 13 amino acids. The CDR3 reads CSVDGASDTEAFF. In nucleotides, the CDR3 is TGCAGCGTTGATGGGGCCAGCGACACTGAAGCTTTCTTT.

This chain links TRBV7-2 with TRBJ2-2; 8 bases align to TRBD1. The V segment lost 5 bases and the J segment 2 bases; nucleotides outside the gene matches: 7. This CDR3 contains 16 residues. Germline CDR1 is SGHTA and CDR2 is FQGNSA. CDR3 sequence reads: CASSPYGQGNTGELFF. In nucleotides, the CDR3 is TGTGCCAGCAGCCCCTACGGACAGGGCAACACCGGGGAGCTGTTTTTT. Full variable domain (missing parts from reference TRBV7-2 and TRBJ2-2): GAGVSQSPSNKVTEKGKDVELRCDPISGHTALYWYRQSLGQGLEFLIYFQGNSAPDKSGLPSDRFSAERTGGSVSTLTIQRTQQEDSAVYLCASSPYGQGNTGELFFGEGSRLTVL.

The genes are TRBV2 and TRBJ2-3, with 10 bases matching TRBD2. The V segment lost 7 bases and the J segment 0 bases; nucleotides outside the gene matches: 4. There are 15 residues in the CDR3. The V gene's germline CDR1 is SNHLY and CDR2 FYNNEI. The CDR3 DNA is TGTGCCAGCAATGGACTAGCGGAAAGCACAGATACGCAGTATTTT. As protein: CASNGLAESTDTQYF.

The chain recombines TRBV29-1 with TRBJ1-1, with 9 bases aligning to TRBD1. V shed 6 bases and J 5 bases; nucleotides not matched to a gene: 10. Germline V CDR1 and CDR2: SQVTM, ANQGSEA. There are 14 residues in the CDR3. CDR3: CSVEDRGASTEAFF. Written as DNA, the CDR3 is TGCAGCGTCGAGGACAGGGGTGCGAGTACTGAAGCTTTCTTT.

This chain links TRBV12-3 or TRBV12-4 with TRBJ1-5; D not resolved. The CDR3 is 13 amino acids. The V gene lost 2 bases and the J gene lost 7 bases, with 9 bases spanning the gap. The CDR3 sequence: CASSLSSGQPQHF. As DNA, the CDR3 is TGTGCCAGCAGTTTATCCTCGGGGCAGCCCCAGCATTTT.

This chain connects TRBV18 to TRBJ1-2; tentative D call: TRBD1 (5 bases). Germline loops: CDR1 KGHSH, CDR2 LQKENI. Trimming shortened V by 2 bases and J by 4 bases, and 8 bases separated the two germline ends. This CDR3 is 13 amino acids long. The CDR3 DNA is TGTGCCAGCTCACCAGAGGGGACCTATGGCTACACCTTC. Encoded protein: CASSPEGTYGYTF.

This sequence joins TRBV5-1 and TRBJ1-2; possible D gene TRBD1, 5 bases. Germline CDR1 reads SGHRS; CDR2 reads YFSETQ. The CDR3 runs to 15 residues. Between the trimmed V and J ends, which lost 4 bases and 1 base, there was a span of 14 bases. CDR3 protein: CASSAGTEFNYGYTF. The CDR3 DNA reads as TGCGCCAGCAGCGCGGGGACGGAGTTTAACTATGGCTACACCTTC.

The V gene is TRBV5-1, the J gene TRBJ2-3, with D perhaps matching TRBD1 or TRBD2 (6 bases each). Germline CDR1 SGHRS, CDR2 YFSETQ. The CDR3 has 17 residues. V lost 4 bases and J 0 bases, leaving 18 bases between the germline ends. DNA for the CDR3: TGCGCCAGCAGCATGTTCGGGGGCGGTGCTAGCACAGATACGCAGTATTTT. Translated: CASSMFGGGASTDTQYF.

This chain uses TRBV28 with TRBJ1-1; D unclear. From germline, CDR1 is MDHEN and CDR2 SYDVKM. This CDR3 has 14 residues. The V end lost 2 bases, the J end lost 3 bases, and 10 bases lay between the germline ends. CDR3 residues: CASSLTPSHTEAFF. The DNA of the CDR3 is TGTGCCAGCAGTTTAACCCCCTCGCACACTGAAGCTTTCTTT.

The chain carries TRBV3-1 and TRBJ2-3, with TRBD2 matching 7 bases. This CDR3 has 17 amino acids. J gave up 0 bases and V 6 bases, and 12 bases lay outside the gene matches. CDR1 and CDR2 (germline): LGHDT, YNNKEL (reference sequence). For the CDR3, the DNA is TGTGCCAGCAGTCCTACCCTCCTAGCGGCCAGCACAGATACGCAGTATTTT. It is translated as CASSPTLLAASTDTQYF.

The J gene is TRBJ2-5, the V gene TRBV20-1; D gene unclear. Between the trimmed V and J ends, which lost 4 bases and 1 base, there was a span of 4 bases. Germline CDR1 and CDR2: DFQATT and SNEGSKA (reference sequence). The CDR3 totals 11 residues. The CDR3 reads CSATPQETQYF. Written as DNA, the CDR3 is TGCAGTGCTACCCCCCAAGAGACCCAGTACTTC.

This clonotype was seen a handful of times. The chain combines TRBV29-1 with TRBJ1-1; the D is unclear. The V gene's germline CDR1 is SQVTM and CDR2 ANQGSEA. V gave up 3 bases and J gave up 4 bases, with 6 bases separating them. The CDR3 has 11 residues. The CDR3 coding sequence is TGCAGCGTTGAGGGGATCACTGAAGCTTTCTTT. Protein: CSVEGITEAFF.

This clonotype was observed a handful of times. This rearrangement joins TRBV28 to TRBJ1-3, with TRBD1 matching 7 bases. The CDR3 is made up of 16 amino acids. J gave up 0 bases and V 4 bases, and 6 bases lay outside the gene matches. Germline assignment: CDR1 MDHEN and CDR2 SYDVKM. The DNA of the CDR3 is TGTGCCAGCAGTTCCCTCGGGACAGCCTCTGGAAACACCATATATTTT. Translation: CASSSLGTASGNTIYF.

V and J are TRBV28 and TRBJ1-5; D is undetermined. Trimming stripped 3 bases from V and 2 bases from J, with 14 bases between. The germline CDR1 and CDR2 sequences are MDHEN and SYDVKM. This CDR3 is 16 amino acids long. This CDR3 reads CASSLRIQRGNQPQHF. The CDR3 DNA sequence: TGTGCCAGCAGTTTGAGGATACAGAGGGGCAATCAGCCCCAGCATTTT.

This clonotype was detected many times. The genes are TRBV7-2 and TRBJ2-5, with D tentatively TRBD1 (6 bases). Germline V gene sequence: CDR1 SGHTA, CDR2 FQGNSA. V lost 5 bases to trimming and J lost 3 bases, with 16 bases between them. This CDR3 region has 15 residues. The CDR3 region has the DNA TGTGCCAGCAGCGCCCGCGGACAGCTAAAAGAGACCCAGTACTTC. This translates into CASSARGQLKETQYF.

The V and J genes are TRBV28 and TRBJ2-3, with D perhaps TRBD1 (6 bases). Trimming cost V 2 bases and J 2 bases, with 11 bases left between them. Germline V CDR1 and CDR2: MDHEN, SYDVKM. CDR3 size: 15 residues. CDR3 region: CASSLLQGLTDTQYF. The CDR3 nucleotides are TGTGCCAGCAGTTTACTACAGGGTCTCACAGATACGCAGTATTTT.

This clonotype was seen more than once but under ten times. The rearrangement uses TRBV4-3 and TRBJ2-3; perhaps TRBD2 as D (6 bases). The V gene lost 4 bases and the J gene lost 2 bases, with 13 bases spanning the gap. This CDR3 is built from 15 residues. Germline V gene lookup returns CDR1 LGHNA and CDR2 YSLEER. The CDR3 DNA reads TGCGCCAGCAGCCTCTTGTCGGGGGACACAGATACGCAGTATTTT. It encodes CASSLLSGDTDTQYF.

This chain joins TRBV27 and TRBJ2-5; D not resolved. Trimming shortened V by 4 bases and J by 7 bases, and 19 bases separated the two germline ends. CDR1 and CDR2 from the germline V gene are MNHEY and SMNVEV (reference sequence). This CDR3 comprises 15 residues. The CDR3 loop is CASSSFRQSKGTQYF. As DNA, the CDR3 is TGTGCCAGCAGTTCGTTCCGGCAGTCCAAGGGGACCCAGTACTTC.

The chain is built from TRBV7-2 and TRBJ2-5, with TRBD2 identical over 9 bases. Germline trimming cut 4 bases from V and 11 bases from J; bases unmatched to any gene: 14. This CDR3 comprises 15 residues. The germline V gene has CDR1 SGHTA and CDR2 FQGNSA. The CDR3 DNA is TGTGCCAGCAGCTCCTCTCCGGGACTAGCTTACGGGCAGTACTTC. This codes for CASSSSPGLAYGQYF.

V and J are TRBV5-1 and TRBJ2-2; 15 bases match TRBD2. There are 17 residues in the CDR3. CDR1 SGHRS and CDR2 YFSETQ come from the germline V gene. V lost 2 bases and J lost 9; bases outside the gene matches: 8. The CDR3 nucleotides read TGCGCCAGCAGCTTCCAGGGACTAGCGGGAGGTACCAGGGAGCTGTTTTTT. Encoded protein: CASSFQGLAGGTRELFF.

The J gene is TRBJ2-4, the V gene TRBV28, with D tentatively TRBD1 (6 bases). The CDR3 has 14 residues. Trimming removed 1 base at V and 6 bases at J, with 10 bases between. The germline V gene has CDR1 MDHEN and CDR2 SYDVKM. The chain's CDR3 is CASSLFAGANIQYF. The CDR3 DNA follows: TGTGCCAGCAGTTTATTTGCAGGGGCAAACATTCAGTACTTC. The variable domain in full, with the rest retrieved from reference TRBV28 and TRBJ2-4, is DVKVTQSSRYLVKRTGEKVFLECVQDMDHENMFWYRQDPGLGLRLIYFSYDVKMKEKGDIPEGYSVSREKKERFSLILESASTNQTSMYLCASSLFAGANIQYFGAGTRLSVL.

In this sample, this clonotype turned up a few times. V and J are TRBV6-6 and TRBJ2-3, with TRBD2 matching over 7 bases. Germline V gene data show CDR1 as MNHNY and CDR2 as SVGAGI (reference sequence). Trimming cost V 4 bases and J 6 bases; bases outside gene matches: 13. CDR3 size: 16 residues. The CDR3 sequence is CASSWVAGIAWDTQYF. In DNA form, the CDR3 reads TGTGCCAGCAGTTGGGTAGCGGGCATTGCGTGGGATACGCAGTATTTT.

The chain couples TRBV20-1 to TRBJ2-1; 16 nucleotides line up with TRBD2. V shed 3 bases, J shed 9 bases, and the junction held 2 bases outside the gene matches. The germline CDR1 and CDR2 sequences are DFQATT and SNEGSKA (reference sequence). CDR3 length equals 14 residues. The CDR3 DNA sequence: TGCAGTGCTAGGGGGACTAGCGGGAGGGGTGAGCAGTTCTTC. Its translation: CSARGTSGRGEQFF.

This rearrangement joins TRBV7-9 to TRBJ1-2; D perhaps matches TRBD1 (6 bases). The CDR3 runs 14 residues. Trimming removed 6 bases at V and 0 bases at J, with 11 bases between. Per germline, CDR1 SEHNR and CDR2 FQNEAQ (reference sequence). CDR3 sequence reads: CASRVQGSNYGYTF. DNA for the CDR3: TGTGCCAGCAGAGTACAGGGATCTAACTATGGCTACACCTTC.

This clonotype was seen more than once but under ten times. The chain employs TRBV6-4 and TRBJ2-6; perhaps TRBD1 as D (5 bases). V was trimmed by 5 bases and J by 4 bases, leaving 9 bases between them. The germline gives CDR1 MRHNA, CDR2 SNTAGT. The CDR3 spans 14 residues. CDR3 nucleotides: TGTGCCAGCAGTCAGGGATTAGGGGCCAACGTCCTGACTTTC. Protein product: CASSQGLGANVLTF.

The chain links TRBV21-1 to TRBJ2-1; whether TRBD1, the table's D call, matches the DNA was not checked. TRBV21-1 represents a pseudogene. The CDR3 sequence is 17 residues long. The CDR3, as DNA: TGTGCCGGCAGCAAAGAGGTCACAGGGGGCGCAGGCAATGAGCAGTTCTTC. Translated: CAGSKEVTGGAGNEQFF.

This clonotype showed up just a few times. V gene TRBV29-1 combines with J gene TRBJ2-3, with no clear D. This CDR3 has 11 residues. Germline loops: CDR1 SQVTM, CDR2 ANQGSEA. The germline V and J ends were trimmed by 4 bases and 2 bases, with 4 bases remaining between them. CDR3 sequence (DNA): TGCAGCGTTGCTATCACAGATACGCAGTATTTT. Protein: CSVAITDTQYF.

The chain has TRBV27 and TRBJ1-2, with D possibly TRBD1 on 6 matching bases. CDR3 length equals 15 residues. Trimming left V 3 bases short and J 6 bases short, with 17 bases between. Germline V gene data show CDR1 as MNHEY and CDR2 as SMNVEV (reference sequence). The CDR3 protein is CASSFGLGAAHGYTF. The CDR3 nucleotides are TGTGCCAGCAGTTTCGGGCTGGGGGCAGCCCATGGCTACACCTTC.

The rearrangement uses TRBV9 and TRBJ2-1; tentative D call: TRBD2 (5 bases). CDR1 and CDR2 (germline): SGDLS, YYNGEE. V was pared by 3 bases and J by 9 bases, with 16 bases between. The CDR3 covers 14 residues. CDR3 nucleotides: TGTGCCAGCAGCGGAGGACTGCACGGCGGTGAGCAGTTCTTC. Its protein product is CASSGGLHGGEQFF.

Here the CDR3 DNA reads TGTGCCACCAGTGATTCGGGACAGGGGTACTCTGGGGCCAACGTCCTGACTTTC. It yields the protein CATSDSGQGYSGANVLTF. This chain joins TRBV24-1 and TRBJ2-6; TRBD1 agrees at 10 bases. In germline, CDR1 is KGHDR, CDR2 SFDVKD. V trimming: 2 bases; J trimming: 0 bases; junction bases outside the gene matches: 3. The CDR3 sequence is 18 residues long.